This TCR beta chain was sequenced during a study of T cell responses to AZD1222 COVID-19 vaccine. Study observations and caveats: Vaccine-associated CD4 TCRs ranged over spike, dominating at 160-218 and 743-854.

The CDR3 covers 13 residues. CDR1 is SQVTM, CDR2 ANQGSEA, per germline. V lost 6 bases and J lost 5, with 13 bases in between. TCRdb's table, derived via immunoSEQ multiplex PCR, lists solely in-frame clones and lacks some. The sample has some 120,000 clones, around 89% seen once. With respect to this clone: Its antigen is as yet unknown.

This chain uses TRBV29-1 with TRBJ2-2; D remains ambiguous. The sample was peripheral blood, taken on day 0 of MenACWY control vaccination. The clonotype comes from an adult in good health. The CDR3 bases are TGCAGCGTCCCCGCCATGGGGACCGGGGAGCTGTTTTTT. Translation gives CSVPAMGTGELFF.